Shown below are 16 T cell receptor beta chains from a single sample sequenced in a study of beta chain features in type 1 diabetes. As every portion of the isolated RNA was reverse transcribed, the sequencing read expressed TCRB transcripts. Generated by immunoSEQ multiplex PCR, the TCRdb table keeps only in-frame clones and is missing some. The sample holds about 130,000 clones, around a tenth seen once. What was sequenced was central memory CD4+ T cells from blood. The receptors come from a young man in good health.

V is TRBV6-5 and J is TRBJ1-6; 7 nucleotides align to TRBD1. Per germline, CDR1 MNHEY and CDR2 SVGAGI. There are 14 residues in the CDR3. The V gene end was trimmed by 7 bases and the J gene end by 10 bases; junction bases not matched to a gene: 10. DNA of the CDR3: TGTGCCAGCACATACAGGGGTGGGAAGTCACCCCTCCACTTT. Translating it yields CASTYRGGKSPLHF.

The chain links TRBV14 to TRBJ2-7; D might be TRBD1 (6 bases). V dropped 4 bases and J dropped 3 bases, with 7 bases sitting between them. Germline assignment: CDR1 SGHDN and CDR2 FVKESK. CDR3 length: 12 residues. Here the CDR3 reads CASSPQGYEQYF. In nucleotides, the CDR3 is TGTGCCAGCAGCCCACAGGGCTACGAGCAGTACTTC.

This chain uses TRBV28 with TRBJ2-3; maybe TRBD2 (5 bases). Germline V gene sequence: CDR1 MDHEN, CDR2 SYDVKM. CDR3 size: 13 residues. Trimming removed 5 bases from V and 5 bases from J, with 11 bases in between. In DNA, the CDR3 is TGTGCCAGCAGTGATGCGGGTTTAGATACGCAGTATTTT. Its translation: CASSDAGLDTQYF.

The chain carries TRBV4-1 and TRBJ1-1; tentative D call: TRBD1 (6 bases). Germline CDR1 and CDR2: MGHRA and YSYEKL. Trimming left V 4 bases short and J 8 bases short, with 14 bases between. This CDR3 is built from 13 residues. The chain's CDR3 is CASSLVGQSEAFF. Here the CDR3 DNA reads TGCGCCAGCAGCCTCGTAGGACAGTCCGAAGCTTTCTTT.

Ten or more counts support this clone. The gene calls are TRBV27 and TRBJ2-3; the match to TRBD2 covers 14 bases. Trimming removed 6 bases from V and 5 bases from J; junction bases left unmatched: 7. Germline loops: CDR1 MNHEY, CDR2 SMNVEV (reference sequence). This CDR3 contains 16 residues. Written as DNA, the CDR3 is TGTGCCAGCAGGCGGGGACTAGCGGGGGCCGGAGATACGCAGTATTTT. Protein sequence: CASRRGLAGAGDTQYF.

This clone was observed at least ten times. V usage is TRBV30 and J usage is TRBJ1-2; 8 bases align to TRBD1. V shed 4 bases, J shed 4 bases, and the junction held 5 bases outside the gene matches. Germline lookup yields CDR1 GTSNPN and CDR2 SVGIG (reference sequence). This CDR3 contains 13 residues. CDR3 region: CAWTTGASYGYTF. The CDR3 nucleotides read TGTGCCTGGACGACAGGGGCCAGCTATGGCTACACCTTC.

The V and J genes are TRBV4-1 and TRBJ2-5, with D perhaps TRBD2 (5 bases). V lost 0 bases, J lost 5 bases, and 16 bases lay in between. Germline V gene sequence: CDR1 MGHRA, CDR2 YSYEKL. The CDR3 is 16 amino acids. CDR3 DNA sequence: TGCGCCAGCAGCCAAGATAGGGTCGAGGGTTACGAGACCCAGTACTTC. As protein: CASSQDRVEGYETQYF.

The chain uses TRBV25-1 and TRBJ2-7; D remains unclear. Germline CDR1 MGHDK, CDR2 SYGVNS. V lost 5 bases, J lost 4 bases, and 9 bases lay in between. The length of the CDR3 is 12 residues. CDR3 nucleotide sequence: TGTGCCAGCAGTTCCGAGTTATACGAGCAGTACTTC. Its protein product is CASSSELYEQYF.

V gene TRBV7-2 combines with J gene TRBJ2-5, with D perhaps TRBD1 (6 bases). Trimming took 1 base from V and 1 from J, leaving 10 bases between them. Germline assignment: CDR1 SGHTA and CDR2 FQGNSA. The CDR3 length is 15 residues. The CDR3 is CASSLVGTPQETQYF. The CDR3 DNA follows: TGTGCCAGCAGCTTAGTCGGGACACCCCAAGAGACCCAGTACTTC.

The rearrangement links TRBV6-6 to TRBJ1-5, with D unclear. V was clipped by 0 bases and J by 9 bases, with 12 bases between them. Germline V lookup: CDR1 MNHNY, CDR2 SVGAGI (reference sequence). The CDR3 has 14 amino acids. CDR3 amino acids: CASSYSAGKGPQHF. In nucleotides, the CDR3 is TGTGCCAGCAGTTACTCGGCGGGCAAGGGGCCCCAGCATTTT.

The genes are TRBV7-2 and TRBJ2-1; D not certain. Germline V gene data show CDR1 as SGHTA and CDR2 as FQGNSA. The CDR3 spans 12 residues. V was cut by 1 base and J by 8 bases, with 6 bases left in between. The CDR3 region is CASSLGDYEQFF. The CDR3 DNA follows: TGTGCCAGCAGCTTAGGAGACTATGAGCAGTTCTTC.

This clone has at least ten counts. The rearrangement uses TRBV14 and TRBJ1-2; 11 nucleotides align to TRBD1. J gave up 8 bases and V 4 bases, and 12 bases lay outside the gene matches. This CDR3 has 16 amino acids. The germline V gene has CDR1 SGHDN and CDR2 FVKESK. CDR3 loop: CASSRYRGQGAFGYTF. The CDR3 nucleotides read TGTGCCAGCAGCCGCTATCGTGGACAGGGGGCGTTCGGCTACACCTTC.

V is TRBV18 and J is TRBJ2-5; 7 nucleotides agree with TRBD2. The length of the CDR3 is 15 residues. Per germline, CDR1 KGHSH and CDR2 LQKENI. V lost 5 bases to trimming and J lost 3 bases; unmatched junction nucleotides: 9. CDR3 coding DNA: TGTGCCAGCTCAGTTCCAGCGGGGCAAAAAGAGACCCAGTACTTC. Protein product: CASSVPAGQKETQYF.

This chain links TRBV14 with TRBJ2-3; D is perhaps TRBD1 (5 bases). Germline loops: CDR1 SGHDN, CDR2 FVKESK. V was pared by 0 bases and J by 5 bases, with 12 bases between. CDR3 length: 15 amino acids. The CDR3 bases are TGTGCCAGCAGCCAAGACCTAGGGGCGCAAGATACGCAGTATTTT. It is translated as CASSQDLGAQDTQYF. Drawing the rest from reference TRBV14 and TRBJ2-3, the complete variable domain is EAGVTQFPSHSVIEKGQTVTLRCDPISGHDNLYWYRRVMGKEIKFLLHFVKESKQDESGMPNNRFLAERTGGTYSTLKVQPAELEDSGVYFCASSQDLGAQDTQYFGPGTRLTVL.

This clone was counted between two and nine times. The V and J genes are TRBV5-1 and TRBJ1-2; 9 bases line up with TRBD1. The CDR3 runs 15 residues. Trimming removed 5 bases from V and 6 bases from J; junction bases left unmatched: 11. Germline CDR1 and CDR2: SGHRS and YFSETQ. CDR3 residues: CASRSTGGPWDGYTF. The CDR3 DNA is TGCGCCAGCAGATCGACAGGGGGACCCTGGGATGGCTACACCTTC.

The chain couples TRBV7-9 to TRBJ1-6; D call uncertain. V was shortened by 4 bases and J by 9 bases, with 19 bases between the two germline ends. The CDR3 extends over 16 amino acids. Germline CDR1 reads SEHNR; CDR2 reads FQNEAQ (reference sequence). CDR3 region: CASSSQSLRGISPLHF. Written as DNA, the CDR3 is TGTGCCAGCAGCTCCCAATCCCTTCGAGGGATTTCACCCCTCCACTTT.